What follows are 12 T cell receptor beta chains derived from one specimen sequenced in a study of blood T cell repertoires in COVID-19. Data came from immunoSEQ multiplex PCR; TCRdb stores just in-frame clones and leaves some out. This sample has some 300,000 clones, with 90% found just once. Source material: peripheral blood. These receptors were taken from a woman aged 40-49 years with COVID-19, enrolled during active disease.

The genes are TRBV28 and TRBJ2-7; D might be TRBD1 (6 bases). This CDR3 region has 14 residues. Trimming took off 6 bases at V and 6 bases at J, with 18 bases between the two ends. CDR1 and CDR2 (germline): MDHEN, SYDVKM. The CDR3 reads CASSPIGRGPEQYF. For the CDR3, the DNA is TGTGCCAGCAGCCCCATTGGCAGGGGCCCCGAGCAGTACTTC.

The rearrangement links TRBV27 to TRBJ2-1, with TRBD2 matching over 10 bases. The CDR3 consists of 18 residues. Germline lookup yields CDR1 MNHEY and CDR2 SMNVEV (reference sequence). Trimming at V came to 7 bases and at J to 0 bases, leaving 12 bases not matched to a gene. CDR3 residues: CASTPGLAGVASYNEQFF. CDR3 in DNA: TGTGCCAGCACCCCGGGTCTAGCGGGAGTCGCCTCCTACAATGAGCAGTTCTTC.

The rearrangement links TRBV30 to TRBJ1-1; 10 bases line up with TRBD1. Per germline, CDR1 GTSNPN and CDR2 SVGIG (reference sequence). The V segment lost 5 bases and the J segment 0 bases; nucleotides outside the gene matches: 3. CDR3 length: 14 amino acids. The CDR3 here is CAWGGQGMNTEAFF. For the CDR3, the DNA is TGTGCCTGGGGGGGACAGGGGATGAACACTGAAGCTTTCTTT.

The genes are TRBV18 and TRBJ1-1; D gene ambiguous. V lost 0 bases to trimming and J lost 1 base, with 6 bases between them. Germline lookup yields CDR1 KGHSH and CDR2 LQKENI. The CDR3 sequence is 14 residues long. Here the CDR3 reads CASSPPSRNTEAFF. The CDR3 DNA follows: TGTGCCAGCTCACCACCTTCCAGGAACACTGAAGCTTTCTTT.

The V call is TRBV20-1, the J call TRBJ1-2; TRBD1 matches at 8 bases. The CDR3 is 16 residues long. Trimming took 3 bases from V and 0 from J; bases not matched to a gene: 9. The germline CDR1 and CDR2 sequences are DFQATT and SNEGSKA (reference sequence). In DNA form, the CDR3 reads TGCAGTGCTAGTGGCCTGACAGGGGCTCCTAACTATGGCTACACCTTC. Translating it yields CSASGLTGAPNYGYTF.

The sample holds one count of this clone. This chain's CDR3 is CASFRSGNTEAFF. CDR3 nucleotide sequence: TGTGCCAGCTTCAGGTCTGGGAACACTGAAGCTTTCTTT. The V gene is TRBV12-3 or TRBV12-4, the J gene TRBJ1-1; D not resolved. The CDR3 consists of 13 residues. Trimming took off 8 bases at V and 1 base at J, with 11 bases between the two ends.

This clone was seen only once. The J gene is TRBJ1-1, the V gene TRBV5-5; D perhaps matches TRBD1 (5 bases). This CDR3 is built from 11 residues. V was trimmed by 4 bases and J by 7 bases, leaving 8 bases between them. Looked up from germline, CDR1 is SGHKS and CDR2 is YYEKEE (reference sequence). The CDR3 region is CASSRQIEAFF. The CDR3 DNA sequence: TGTGCCAGCAGCCGACAGATTGAAGCTTTCTTT.

The chain is built from TRBV7-6 and TRBJ2-7, with D possibly being TRBD1 (6 bases). CDR3 length: 16 amino acids. Germline CDR1 and CDR2: SGHVS and FNYEAQ. V shed 5 bases and J shed 0 bases, with 17 bases lying between them. CDR3 nucleotide sequence: TGTGCCAGCAGCCTTACCCCGACAGGTAACTCCTACGAGCAGTACTTC. Protein: CASSLTPTGNSYEQYF.

This chain uses TRBV6-5 with TRBJ1-6; TRBD1 aligns across 9 bases. The CDR3 extends over 15 amino acids. Germline CDR1 reads MNHEY; CDR2 reads SVGAGI. V was clipped by 5 bases and J by 8 bases; unmatched bases: 7. CDR3 sequence (DNA): TGTGCCAGCAGTAACACGGACAGGGGTTATTCACCCCTCCACTTT. Its translation: CASSNTDRGYSPLHF.

A remark on this clone: At one of its ends the junction is not consistent with the germline gene, which may arise from a read error. The DNA of the CDR3 is TGTGCCGGCAGTTTAGGGGACAGGGCCTACGAGCAGTACTTC. Its translation is CAGSLGDRAYEQYF. This chain uses TRBV27 with TRBJ2-7; 9 bases match TRBD1. The germline gives CDR1 MNHEY, CDR2 SMNVEV (reference sequence). The CDR3 has 14 amino acids.

This chain links TRBV19 with TRBJ2-4; D not certain. Germline V gene lookup returns CDR1 LNHDA and CDR2 SQIVND (reference sequence). V was clipped by 10 bases and J by 1 base, with 14 bases between them. This CDR3 is 14 amino acids long. Written as DNA, the CDR3 is TGTGCCACAGTAGGCCCCGGGGCCAAAAACATTCAGTACTTC. Protein sequence: CATVGPGAKNIQYF.

The chain combines TRBV7-2 with TRBJ1-2; D gene unclear. V lost 2 bases and J lost 4, with 11 bases in between. CDR1 and CDR2 (germline): SGHTA, FQGNSA. CDR3 length: 14 amino acids. The CDR3 loop reads CASSLNAGSYGYTF. CDR3 nucleotides: TGTGCCAGCAGCTTAAATGCGGGGTCCTATGGCTACACCTTC.